This TCR beta chain derives from a study of blood T cells in healthy people across ages. Study results and caveats: TCR beta diversity per million T cells fell roughly linearly with age.

On this clonotype: No antigen is known for it.

The germline V and J ends were trimmed by 3 bases and 0 bases, with 17 bases remaining between them. This CDR3 is 17 amino acids long. CDR1 SGHRS and CDR2 YFSETQ come from the germline V gene. Through a sample-barcoded 5' primer and a J-beta primer mix, a second PCR was run for roughly 7 to 11 cycles. Each cDNA molecule was tagged by a template-switch adaptor that had 12 random nucleotides. TCRdb re-derived calls from the 5' RACE reads in MiXCR, one entry per CDR3 protein. The sample yields 1.5 million to 2 million distinct CDR3 sequences, about 50% seen once. Each sample had at least 6.5 million PBMCs isolated.

The TCR was taken from a woman aged 40 to 55 in good health. The rearrangement uses TRBV5-1 and TRBJ2-3, with a tentative D call TRBD2 (5 bases). Sequencing was performed on blood. The CDR3 loop is CASSSRPGSPSTDTQYF. As DNA, the CDR3 is TGCGCCAGCAGCTCTAGACCGGGGAGCCCTAGCACAGATACGCAGTATTTT.